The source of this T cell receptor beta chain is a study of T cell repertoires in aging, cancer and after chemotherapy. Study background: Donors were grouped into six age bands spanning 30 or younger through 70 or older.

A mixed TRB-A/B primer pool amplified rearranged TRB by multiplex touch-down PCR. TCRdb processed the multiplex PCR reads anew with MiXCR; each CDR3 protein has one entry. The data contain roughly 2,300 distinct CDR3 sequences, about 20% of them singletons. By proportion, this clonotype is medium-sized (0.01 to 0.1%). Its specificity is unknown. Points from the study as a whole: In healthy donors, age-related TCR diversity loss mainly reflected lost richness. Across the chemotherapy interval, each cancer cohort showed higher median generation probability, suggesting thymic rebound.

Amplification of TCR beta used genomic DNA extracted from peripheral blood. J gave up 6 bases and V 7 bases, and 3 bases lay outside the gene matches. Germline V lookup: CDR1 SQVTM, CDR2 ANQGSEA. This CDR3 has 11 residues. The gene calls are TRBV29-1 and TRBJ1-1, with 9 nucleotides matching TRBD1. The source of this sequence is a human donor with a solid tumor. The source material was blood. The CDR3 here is CSGQGGAEAFF. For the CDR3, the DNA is TGCAGCGGACAGGGGGGGGCTGAAGCTTTCTTT.